This TCR beta chain was observed in a study of shared clonotypes between healthy human individuals. Across the whole study: The donor group consisted of a couple of women and three men, aged 18 to 49. Per donor, three plates held CD4 naive cells, three held CD4 memory, two held CD8 naive and one held CD8 memory.

In regard to this clone: The antigen remains unidentified.

Method: immunoSEQ multiplex PCR; TCRdb's copy keeps in-frame clones and lacks some. Of approximately 2.5 million clones listed, roughly 92% are singletons. Study-wide points: Exclusively blood specimens were collected; tissue repertoires likely differ. What limited the represented genetic and exposure-history diversity was the small number of donors.

Germline-derived CDR1 and CDR2 are SQVTM and ANQGSEA. V was trimmed by 2 bases and J by 7 bases, leaving 16 bases between them. This CDR3 comprises 14 residues. V is TRBV29-1 and J is TRBJ2-3; tentatively, D is TRBD1 or TRBD2 (6 bases each). This receptor was taken from a young man in good health. Sample: naive CD4+ T cells sorted from blood. Sample subset: CD45RA+ positively selected. The CDR3 nucleotides read TGCAGCGTTGAAACGGGGGCCGTGGTGAATACGCAGTATTTT. This gives the protein CSVETGAVVNTQYF.